This entry concerns a single T cell receptor beta chain. The assay was immunoSEQ multiplex PCR, and TCRdb's table has in-frame clones only and misses some. The sample carries over 80,000 clones, around 88% recorded once. The sample originates from a study of blood T cell repertoires in COVID-19. Study details: Samples taken during acute and convalescent COVID-19 were collected in the United States, Italy and Spain.

Specimen: peripheral blood. This receptor was identified in an older woman with acute or convalescent COVID-19.

CDR3 DNA sequence: TGTGCCAGCAGTGGAGGTCCGGGAAACACCATATATTTT. This encodes CASSGGPGNTIYF. The chain joins TRBV12-3 or TRBV12-4 to TRBJ1-3, with D uncertain. V was pared by 5 bases and J by 4 bases, with 9 bases between. The CDR3 spans 13 residues.